The 11 T cell receptor beta chains given below trace back to one sample, sequenced in a study of blood T cell repertoires in COVID-19. Assay: immunoSEQ multiplex PCR; the TCRdb copy retains only in-frame clones and omits some. The repertoire holds about 150,000 clones, with 75% to 85% as singletons. The sequenced sample was peripheral blood. The receptors were sampled from a man in his sixties with acute or convalescent COVID-19.

The CDR3, as DNA: TGTGCCAGCAGAAAAAGGACAGGGGGAGACAATCAGCCCCAGCATTTT. Translated: CASRKRTGGDNQPQHF. This chain connects TRBV5-6 to TRBJ1-5, with 10 nucleotides matching TRBD1. The CDR3 is 16 amino acids. Germline loops: CDR1 SGHDT, CDR2 YYEEEE. With 5 bases clipped from V and 3 bases from J, the junction kept 8 bases outside the gene matches.

This chain uses TRBV5-1 with TRBJ2-2, with 9 bases lining up with TRBD1. CDR1 and CDR2 (germline): SGHRS, YFSETQ. This CDR3 comprises 16 residues. V dropped 1 base and J dropped 6; count of bases not matched to a gene: 7. The CDR3 region has the DNA TGCGCCAGCAGCTTGCGGGACAGGGAAGTCGCCGGGGAGCTGTTTTTT. Its translation is CASSLRDREVAGELFF.

The V and J genes are TRBV7-3 and TRBJ1-5; D is possibly TRBD1 (5 bases). The CDR3 loop spans 14 amino acids. V dropped 6 bases and J dropped 2 bases, with 11 bases sitting between them. Germline assignment: CDR1 SGHTA and CDR2 FQGTGA. For the CDR3, the DNA is TGTGCCAGCAGTTTGGTAGGGGGCAATCAGCCCCAGCATTTT. This sequence encodes CASSLVGGNQPQHF.

The genes are TRBV2 and TRBJ1-5, with a weak D call TRBD1 (5 bases). The V gene's germline CDR1 is SNHLY and CDR2 FYNNEI. The V and J ends lost 6 bases and 1 base respectively, with 13 bases between them. The CDR3 extends over 15 amino acids. The CDR3: CASRDRTISNQPQHF. The DNA for the CDR3 is TGTGCCAGCAGAGACCGGACAATAAGCAATCAGCCCCAGCATTTT.

This chain links TRBV24-1 with TRBJ1-2, with 8 bases aligning to TRBD1. With 10 bases clipped from V and 5 bases from J, the junction kept 5 bases outside the gene matches. Germline lookup yields CDR1 KGHDR and CDR2 SFDVKD. The CDR3 totals 12 residues. CDR3 nucleotides: TGTGCCACTGAGGACAGGGTGTATGGCTACACCTTC. It codes for CATEDRVYGYTF.

V gene TRBV19 combines with J gene TRBJ2-4; 7 nucleotides agree with TRBD1. Looked up from germline, CDR1 is LNHDA and CDR2 is SQIVND (reference sequence). V shed 1 base, J shed 12 bases, and the junction held 3 bases outside the gene matches. This CDR3 has 12 amino acids. CDR3 coding DNA: TGTGCCAGTAGTATAGGTACAGGGGCTCAGTACTTC. Amino acid sequence: CASSIGTGAQYF. Full variable domain (remainder filled in from reference TRBV19 and TRBJ2-4): DGGITQSPKYLFRKEGQNVTLSCEQNLNHDAMYWYRQDPGQGLRLIYYSQIVNDFQKGDIAEGYSVSREKKESFPLTVTSAQKNPTAFYLCASSIGTGAQYFGAGTRLSVL.

The chain combines TRBV19 with TRBJ2-1; 7 bases are a match to TRBD2. The CDR3 has 15 amino acids. The germline V gene encodes CDR1 LNHDA and CDR2 SQIVND (reference sequence). J lost 2 bases, V lost 1 base, and 2 bases had no gene match. CDR3 sequence (DNA): TGTGCCAGTAGTATAGGGGGGGGACCCTACAATGAGCAGTTCTTC. This codes for CASSIGGGPYNEQFF.

This chain links TRBV10-3 with TRBJ2-5; tentative D call: TRBD2 (5 bases). The germline V gene has CDR1 ENHRY and CDR2 SYGVKD. CDR3 size: 16 residues. Trimming shortened V by 0 bases and J by 5 bases, and 16 bases separated the two germline ends. The CDR3 spells CAISESKSTGKETQYF. CDR3 DNA sequence: TGTGCCATCAGTGAGTCGAAGTCGACGGGGAAGGAGACCCAGTACTTC.

The J gene is TRBJ2-3, the V gene TRBV5-1; 8 bases match TRBD1. This CDR3 is 15 amino acids long. Germline V lookup: CDR1 SGHRS, CDR2 YFSETQ. Trimming took 0 bases from V and 4 from J; bases not matched to a gene: 4. The CDR3 here is CASSLGGQDADTQYF. CDR3 nucleotide sequence: TGCGCCAGCAGCTTGGGGGGACAGGACGCAGATACGCAGTATTTT.

This clone was seen a handful of times. The CDR3 nucleotides are TGTGCCAGCAGCGTAGCTAGCGGGAGGGCCTACGAGCAGTACTTC. Translation: CASSVASGRAYEQYF. V and J are TRBV9 and TRBJ2-7; 12 positions agree with TRBD2. From germline, CDR1 is SGDLS and CDR2 YYNGEE. The CDR3 totals 15 residues. Trimming cost V 0 bases and J 2 bases; bases outside gene matches: 0.

Only a few counts were recorded for this clone. V usage is TRBV11-2 and J usage is TRBJ2-7, with 9 positions matching TRBD2. V lost 0 bases, J lost 6 bases, and 3 bases stayed unmatched. CDR1 and CDR2 from the germline V gene are SGHAT and FQNNGV. CDR3 length: 14 amino acids. The CDR3 here is CASSLEWREGEQYF. The CDR3 bases are TGTGCCAGCAGCTTAGAGTGGCGGGAGGGCGAGCAGTACTTC.